This T cell receptor (beta chain) was recovered during a study of cytomegalovirus exposure and HLA in healthy donors. Study-level results: Accurate predictions that matched the HLA-A and HLA-B alleles of most subjects were reportedly made from TCR beta sequences.

Germline CDR1 and CDR2: SEHNR and FQNEAQ (reference sequence). V lost 5 bases and J 5 bases, leaving 22 bases between the germline ends. This CDR3 comprises 17 residues. On this clone itself: Its antigen is currently unknown.

60 Vbeta and 13 Jbeta primers were used in PCR. The assay was immunoSEQ multiplex PCR, and TCRdb's table has in-frame clones only and misses some. The sample lists 100,000 to 150,000 clones, more than 65% seen once, with roughly 13% in the top ten. The TCR originated in a woman aged 60-75 years in good health and CMV-seropositive. This chain uses TRBV7-9 with TRBJ2-1; D possibly corresponds to TRBD1 (5 bases). The sequenced material came from PBMCs. This CDR3 reads CASSPGADSHGDNEQFF. CDR3 DNA: TGTGCCAGCAGCCCTGGGGCCGACAGCCATGGTGACAATGAGCAGTTCTTC.